The 23 T cell receptor beta chains in this list originate from one sample, sequenced in a study of OX40 agonist ivuxolimab in advanced cancers. Clones were sequenced by immunoSEQ multiplex PCR, and TCRdb holds only the in-frame ones, with some missing. The sample comprises roughly 20,000 clones, 70% to 90% of which are singletons, and 37% rests with the top ten. This specimen consisted of CD4+ or CD8+ T cells sorted from blood, obtained in a trial of the OX40 agonist ivuxolimab. These receptors were obtained from an adult with an advanced solid tumor such as melanoma, head and neck, liver or kidney cancer.

The J gene is TRBJ1-1, the V gene TRBV7-9; TRBD1 matches at 7 bases. J lost 5 bases, V lost 4 bases, and 10 bases had no gene match. CDR3 length equals 15 residues. Germline V gene data show CDR1 as SEHNR and CDR2 as FQNEAQ (reference sequence). The CDR3 coding sequence is TGTGCCAGCAGCTCCAGCCACAGGGGAGGAACTGAAGCTTTCTTT. It translates to CASSSSHRGGTEAFF. The full variable domain, in which reference TRBV7-9 and TRBJ1-1 provide the parts outside the CDR3, is DTGVSQNPRHKITKRGQNVTFRCDPISEHNRLYWYRQTLGQGPEFLTYFQNEAQLEKSRLLSDRFSAERPKGSFSTLEIQRTEQGDSAMYLCASSSSHRGGTEAFFGQGTRLTVV.

The chain links TRBV18 to TRBJ2-3, with D tentatively TRBD1 or TRBD2 (6 bases each). Per germline, CDR1 KGHSH and CDR2 LQKENI. Trimming removed 2 bases at V and 2 bases at J, with 8 bases between. The CDR3 totals 14 residues. Here the CDR3 DNA reads TGTGCCAGCTCACCAGGGGGGCTCACAGATACGCAGTATTTT. As protein: CASSPGGLTDTQYF.

The V and J genes are TRBV5-1 and TRBJ2-2; the match to TRBD1 covers 7 bases. The V and J ends lost 0 bases and 9 bases, in that order; junction bases with no gene match: 2. CDR1 and CDR2 from the germline V gene are SGHRS and YFSETQ. The CDR3 spans 13 residues. The CDR3 DNA follows: TGCGCCAGCAGCTTGGGACAGGGCCGGGAGCTGTTTTTT. It translates to CASSLGQGRELFF.

This clone came up a few times. The chain is built from TRBV5-1 and TRBJ2-7; D may be TRBD2 (7 bases). The CDR3 length is 16 residues. Germline CDR1 SGHRS, CDR2 YFSETQ. The germline V and J ends were trimmed by 0 bases and 7 bases, with 20 bases remaining between them. The CDR3 here is CASSLALMGGPREQYF. The CDR3 region has the DNA TGCGCCAGCAGCTTGGCCTTGATGGGGGGGCCGAGGGAGCAGTACTTC.

V usage is TRBV28 and J usage is TRBJ1-5; D may be TRBD1 (5 bases). The V gene's germline CDR1 is MDHEN and CDR2 SYDVKM. There are 15 residues in the CDR3. Trimming left V 6 bases short and J 2 bases short, with 14 bases between. For the CDR3, the DNA is TGTGCCAGCAGCCCGGACCAAGGGGGCAATCAGCCCCAGCATTTT. Encoded protein: CASSPDQGGNQPQHF.

The rearrangement links TRBV7-6 to TRBJ2-2; 9 bases line up with TRBD1. This CDR3 region has 14 residues. The V and J ends lost 8 bases and 1 base, in that order; junction bases with no gene match: 2. CDR1 and CDR2 (germline): SGHVS, FNYEAQ. The CDR3 bases are TGTGCCAGCGAGACAGGGGGGAACACCGGGGAGCTGTTTTTT. Encoded protein: CASETGGNTGELFF.

The gene calls are TRBV5-1 and TRBJ2-5; 8 positions agree with TRBD1. Trimming cost V 0 bases and J 5 bases; bases outside gene matches: 3. Germline V gene lookup returns CDR1 SGHRS and CDR2 YFSETQ. This CDR3 has 14 amino acids. The CDR3 DNA is TGCGCCAGCAGCTTGGAGGACAGGGTTGAGACCCAGTACTTC. Its protein is CASSLEDRVETQYF. Combining the CDR3 with reference TRBV5-1 and TRBJ2-5 gives the whole variable domain KAGVTQTPRYLIKTRGQQVTLSCSPISGHRSVSWYQQTPGQGLQFLFEYFSETQRNKGNFPGRFSGRQFSNSRSEMNVSTLELGDSALYLCASSLEDRVETQYFGPGTRLLVL.

The gene calls are TRBV5-4 and TRBJ2-7; D assignment may be TRBD1 or TRBD2 (6 bases each). CDR3 length equals 14 residues. Trimming stripped 2 bases from V and 1 base from J, with 10 bases between. Germline V gene sequence: CDR1 SGHNT, CDR2 YYREEE (reference sequence). The CDR3 nucleotides read TGTGCCAGCAGCTTAGGGGGGACATCCTACGAGCAGTACTTC. Its translation: CASSLGGTSYEQYF.

V and J are TRBV29-1 and TRBJ1-4, with D perhaps matching TRBD1 (5 bases). Germline V CDR1 and CDR2: SQVTM, ANQGSEA. The V and J ends lost 6 bases and 3 bases respectively, with 8 bases between them. The CDR3 runs 12 residues. The CDR3 DNA is TGCAGCGTACAGGCGGCTAATGAAAAACTGTTTTTT. Its translation is CSVQAANEKLFF.

The genes are TRBV7-9 and TRBJ2-7; a weak D match, TRBD2 (7 bases). The CDR3 loop spans 16 amino acids. V was pared by 1 base and J by 0 bases, with 13 bases between. Germline V lookup: CDR1 SEHNR, CDR2 FQNEAQ (reference sequence). The CDR3 DNA follows: TGTGCCAGCAGCTTAGTTGCGGGGGCCCACTCCTACGAGCAGTACTTC. This gives the protein CASSLVAGAHSYEQYF.

The gene calls are TRBV6-5 and TRBJ2-1, with 11 nucleotides matching TRBD2. The ends lost 1 base at V and 6 bases at J; junction bases unmatched: 2. Germline CDR1 MNHEY, CDR2 SVGAGI. CDR3 length equals 15 residues. The CDR3 is CASSYLAGGSNEQFF. The CDR3 bases are TGTGCCAGCAGTTACTTAGCGGGGGGGTCCAATGAGCAGTTCTTC.

V is TRBV9 and J is TRBJ1-2; D uncertain. The V gene lost 2 bases and the J gene lost 2 bases, with 16 bases spanning the gap. The germline gives CDR1 SGDLS, CDR2 YYNGEE. CDR3 size: 16 residues. The CDR3 is CASSVGFLVENYGYTF. Here the CDR3 DNA reads TGTGCCAGCAGCGTTGGCTTCTTGGTGGAGAACTATGGCTACACCTTC.

The CDR3 region has the DNA TGTGCCAGCAGCTTGGGGGCGGGGAACACTGAAGCTTTCTTT. This sequence encodes CASSLGAGNTEAFF. This chain links TRBV5-6 with TRBJ1-1; unclear D gene. The germline V gene has CDR1 SGHDT and CDR2 YYEEEE. Trimming shortened V by 0 bases and J by 1 base, and 7 bases separated the two germline ends. The CDR3 has 14 amino acids.

V gene TRBV7-8 combines with J gene TRBJ2-7, with 8 nucleotides matching TRBD2. The V and J ends lost 3 bases and 0 bases, in that order; junction bases with no gene match: 7. This CDR3 has 16 amino acids. Germline V lookup: CDR1 SGHVS, CDR2 FQNEAQ. CDR3 sequence: CASSFVSGISSYEQYF. Written as DNA, the CDR3 is TGTGCCAGCAGCTTTGTTAGCGGGATAAGCTCCTACGAGCAGTACTTC.

This clone was counted once. The chain uses TRBV7-9 and TRBJ2-3, with 14 bases aligning to TRBD2. The CDR3 loop spans 19 amino acids. Trimming removed 8 bases from V and 3 bases from J; junction bases left unmatched: 16. Germline V gene data show CDR1 as SEHNR and CDR2 as FQNEAQ (reference sequence). The CDR3 reads CASSGTSGGQRPGTDTQYF. Written as DNA, the CDR3 is TGTGCCAGCTCTGGGACTAGCGGGGGACAAAGACCGGGGACAGATACGCAGTATTTT. Full variable domain (missing parts from reference TRBV7-9 and TRBJ2-3): DTGVSQNPRHKITKRGQNVTFRCDPISEHNRLYWYRQTLGQGPEFLTYFQNEAQLEKSRLLSDRFSAERPKGSFSTLEIQRTEQGDSAMYLCASSGTSGGQRPGTDTQYFGPGTRLTVL.

The chain joins TRBV11-3 to TRBJ2-3, with 7 positions matching TRBD1. The V and J ends lost 3 bases and 4 bases, in that order; junction bases with no gene match: 1. The CDR3 sequence is 13 residues long. CDR1 and CDR2 from the germline V gene are SGHNT and YENEEA. Written as DNA, the CDR3 is TGTGCCAGCAGCTTGGGGACAGCAGATACGCAGTATTTT. Encoded protein: CASSLGTADTQYF.

The chain couples TRBV30 to TRBJ2-1; weak D call: TRBD2 (6 bases). Germline CDR1 and CDR2: GTSNPN and SVGIG (reference sequence). Trimming took off 4 bases at V and 3 bases at J, with 16 bases between the two ends. The CDR3 has 15 amino acids. The CDR3 region is CAWTSPGGLYNEQFF. CDR3 in DNA: TGTGCCTGGACCTCCCCCGGGGGACTCTACAATGAGCAGTTCTTC.

The CDR3 nucleotides are TGCGCCAGCAGCTGGCTGATGGTTGGGTCCGCCACTGAAGCTTTCTTT. Translating gives CASSWLMVGSATEAFF. This chain uses TRBV4-1 with TRBJ1-1; D gene ambiguous. CDR1 is MGHRA and CDR2 is YSYEKL in the germline V gene. The CDR3 contains 16 residues. Trimming cost V 5 bases and J 4 bases, with 20 bases left between them.

The J gene is TRBJ2-1, the V gene TRBV5-4; perhaps TRBD2 as D (6 bases). Trimming took off 6 bases at V and 5 bases at J, with 15 bases between the two ends. Per the germline V gene, CDR1 is SGHNT and CDR2 is YYREEE (reference sequence). The CDR3 has 14 amino acids. This CDR3 is CASTLGDFHNEQFF. The CDR3 DNA reads TGTGCCAGCACCCTGGGGGACTTCCACAATGAGCAGTTCTTC.

This clone was counted between two and nine times. The chain has TRBV6-5 and TRBJ2-1, with D unresolved. Trimming shortened V by 7 bases and J by 6 bases, and 7 bases separated the two germline ends. The CDR3 contains 11 residues. Germline V gene sequence: CDR1 MNHEY, CDR2 SVGAGI. The CDR3 region is CASKVPNEQFF. Written as DNA, the CDR3 is TGTGCCAGCAAAGTACCCAATGAGCAGTTCTTC.

The genes are TRBV27 and TRBJ2-3; TRBD2 is a possible D gene (7 bases). This CDR3 comprises 15 residues. Germline CDR1 is MNHEY and CDR2 is SMNVEV (reference sequence). Trimming left V 3 bases short and J 1 base short, with 11 bases between. In nucleotides, the CDR3 is TGTGCCAGCAGTTTGGGCGGGGGCCGCACAGATACGCAGTATTTT. Translation gives CASSLGGGRTDTQYF.

This clone has just one count. The V and J genes are TRBV7-8 and TRBJ2-2, with 9 bases that match TRBD2. This CDR3 is built from 19 residues. J gave up 4 bases and V 1 base, and 13 bases lay outside the gene matches. Germline V CDR1 and CDR2: SGHVS, FQNEAQ. CDR3 amino acids: CASSLEVPPLAGITGELFF. CDR3 nucleotides: TGTGCCAGCAGCTTAGAGGTTCCCCCCCTAGCGGGGATCACCGGGGAGCTGTTTTTT.

This chain links TRBV29-1 with TRBJ2-7; 7 nucleotides match TRBD1. The V gene's germline CDR1 is SQVTM and CDR2 ANQGSEA. The CDR3 runs to 15 residues. DNA of the CDR3: TGCAGGGACCCAAAGCCAGGGACAGACCTCCACGAGCAGTACTTC. Translating gives CRDPKPGTDLHEQYF.